Below, one TCR beta chain is given with its context. Its antigen is as yet unknown. These data belong to a study of OX40 agonist ivuxolimab in advanced cancers. Study-level information: Recorded diagnoses for dose-escalation patients were hepatocellular carcinoma, melanoma, renal cell or head and neck cancer. Partial responses were achieved by three patients, one with hepatocellular carcinoma and two with cutaneous melanoma. Study-wide results and caveats: Averaged across samples, CD8+ T cells carried more expanded clones than CD4+ did. Clonal expansion by week 6 occurred in CD4+ and CD8+ blood T cells (at 0.1 to 3.0 mg/kg).

CDR1 and CDR2 from the germline V gene are SGHDN and FVKESK. V dropped 4 bases and J dropped 5 bases, with 11 bases sitting between them. The CDR3 covers 14 residues. The protocol was immunoSEQ multiplex PCR, while the TCRdb copy is restricted to in-frame clones and leaves out a portion. The repertoire includes nearly 110,000 clones, 80% to 95% of them detected once, and 1% to 1.5% sits in the top ten. J is TRBJ2-2 and V is TRBV14; D unclear. The TCR comes from an adult with an advanced solid tumor such as melanoma, head and neck, liver or kidney cancer. The sequencing here drew on CD4+ or CD8+ T cells sorted from blood, taken in a trial of the OX40 agonist ivuxolimab. For the CDR3, the DNA is TGTGCCAGCAGCCCACATTTGTATACCGGGGAGCTGTTTTTT. It is translated as CASSPHLYTGELFF.